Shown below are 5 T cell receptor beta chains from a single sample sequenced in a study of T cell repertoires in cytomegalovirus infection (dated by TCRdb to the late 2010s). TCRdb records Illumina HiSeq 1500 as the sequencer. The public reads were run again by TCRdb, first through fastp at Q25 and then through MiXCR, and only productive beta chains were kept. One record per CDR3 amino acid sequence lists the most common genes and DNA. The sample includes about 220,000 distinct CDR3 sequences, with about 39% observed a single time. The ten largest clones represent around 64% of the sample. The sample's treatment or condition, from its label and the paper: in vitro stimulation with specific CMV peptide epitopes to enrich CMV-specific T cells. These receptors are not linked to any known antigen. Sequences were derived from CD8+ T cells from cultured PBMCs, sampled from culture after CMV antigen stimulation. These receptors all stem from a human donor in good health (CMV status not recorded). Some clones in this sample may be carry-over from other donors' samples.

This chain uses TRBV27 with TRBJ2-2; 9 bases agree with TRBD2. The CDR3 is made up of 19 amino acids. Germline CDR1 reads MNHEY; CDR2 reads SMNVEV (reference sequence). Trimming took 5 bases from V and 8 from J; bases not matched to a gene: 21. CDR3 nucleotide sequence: TGTGCCAGCAGTCCCAAGTCTCCTTGGCGGGAGGGCCGGGGAGGGGAGCTGTTTTTT. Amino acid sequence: CASSPKSPWREGRGGELFF.

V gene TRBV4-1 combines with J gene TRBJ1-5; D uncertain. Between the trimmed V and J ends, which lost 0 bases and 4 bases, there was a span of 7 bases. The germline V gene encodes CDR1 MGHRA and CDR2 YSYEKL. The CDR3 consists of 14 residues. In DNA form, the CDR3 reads TGCGCCAGCAGCCAAGACGGGCAGAATCAGCCCCAGCATTTT. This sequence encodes CASSQDGQNQPQHF.

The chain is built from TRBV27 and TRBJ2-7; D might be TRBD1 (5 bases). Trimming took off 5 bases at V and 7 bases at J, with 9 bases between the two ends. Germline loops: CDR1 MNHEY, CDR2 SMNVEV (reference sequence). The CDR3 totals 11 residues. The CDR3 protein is CASSKRGEQYF. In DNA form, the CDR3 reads TGTGCCAGCAGTAAAAGGGGAGAGCAGTACTTC.

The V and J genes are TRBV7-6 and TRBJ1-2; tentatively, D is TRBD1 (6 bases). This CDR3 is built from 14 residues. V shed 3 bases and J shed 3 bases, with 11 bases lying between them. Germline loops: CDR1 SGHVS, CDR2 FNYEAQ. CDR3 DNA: TGTGCCAGCAGCTTTGCCGGGGGCTACTATGGCTACACCTTC. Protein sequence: CASSFAGGYYGYTF.

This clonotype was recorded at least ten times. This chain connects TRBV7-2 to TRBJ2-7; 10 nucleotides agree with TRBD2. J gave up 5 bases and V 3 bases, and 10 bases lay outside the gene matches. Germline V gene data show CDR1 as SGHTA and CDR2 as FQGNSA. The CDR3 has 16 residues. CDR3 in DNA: TGTGCCAGCAGCTTTGGCCTTCTAGCGGGAGACGACGAGCAGTACTTC. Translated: CASSFGLLAGDDEQYF.